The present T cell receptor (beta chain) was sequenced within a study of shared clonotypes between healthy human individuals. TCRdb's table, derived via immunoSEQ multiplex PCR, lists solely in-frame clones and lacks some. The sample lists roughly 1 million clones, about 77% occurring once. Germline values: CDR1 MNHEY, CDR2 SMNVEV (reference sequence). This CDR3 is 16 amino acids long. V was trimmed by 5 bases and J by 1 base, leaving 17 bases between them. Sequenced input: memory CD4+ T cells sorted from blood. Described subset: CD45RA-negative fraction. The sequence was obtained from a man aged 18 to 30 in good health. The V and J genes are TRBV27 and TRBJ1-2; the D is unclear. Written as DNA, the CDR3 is TGTGCCAGCAGTCCTAACGCAGAGATTGTTAACTATGGCTACACCTTC. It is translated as CASSPNAEIVNYGYTF.